Below, 18 T cell receptor beta chains from the same sample are listed, as sequenced in a study of cytomegalovirus exposure and HLA in healthy donors. Primers: 60 Vbeta forward and 13 Jbeta reverse. Generated by immunoSEQ multiplex PCR, the TCRdb table keeps only in-frame clones and is missing some. The sample holds about 190,000 clones, 75% to 85% seen once. The sequenced sample was PBMCs. These receptors all come from a woman in her forties or fifties in good health and CMV-seronegative.

V gene TRBV5-1 combines with J gene TRBJ1-2; D is perhaps TRBD1 (5 bases). Trimming shortened V by 4 bases and J by 7 bases, and 20 bases separated the two germline ends. CDR1 and CDR2 from the germline V gene are SGHRS and YFSETQ. The CDR3 spans 15 residues. CDR3 bases: TGCGCCAGCAGCACTTCAGCGGGGGAGGGTGGTGGCTACACCTTC. Its protein product is CASSTSAGEGGGYTF.

Note on this clone: Mismatch with germline at one junction end may stem from a read error. The chain joins TRBV7-7 to TRBJ1-1, with a weak D call TRBD1 (6 bases). There are 16 residues in the CDR3. From germline, CDR1 is SSHAT and CDR2 FNYEAQ (reference sequence). In DNA, the CDR3 is TGTGCTAGCAGCTTAGAGGGGAGACAGGAGAACACTGAAGCTTTCTTT. As protein: CASSLEGRQENTEAFF.

This clone was seen only a few times. This chain links TRBV2 with TRBJ2-2; 7 bases are shared with TRBD1. Trimming took 2 bases from V and 1 from J; bases not matched to a gene: 1. The CDR3 runs to 15 residues. Per the germline V gene, CDR1 is SNHLY and CDR2 is FYNNEI. For the CDR3, the DNA is TGTGCCAGCAGTGAAAACAGGGGGAACACCGGGGAGCTGTTTTTT. The encoded protein is CASSENRGNTGELFF.

CDR3: CASSYTGQGGYGYTF. The DNA for the CDR3 is TGTGCCAGCAGTTATACCGGACAGGGCGGCTATGGCTACACCTTC. The chain employs TRBV6-6 and TRBJ1-2; 8 bases are a match to TRBD1. This CDR3 has 15 amino acids. The V and J ends lost 3 bases and 4 bases, in that order; junction bases with no gene match: 7. Germline-derived CDR1 and CDR2 are MNHNY and SVGAGI (reference sequence).

V is TRBV7-8 and J is TRBJ2-7; TRBD2 agrees at 8 bases. CDR1 is SGHVS, CDR2 FQNEAQ, per germline. V was clipped by 5 bases and J by 4 bases; unmatched bases: 7. The CDR3 is 14 residues long. CDR3: CASSEGLVGYEQYF. CDR3 sequence (DNA): TGTGCCAGCAGCGAGGGACTAGTCGGTTACGAGCAGTACTTC.

This clone was seen at least ten times. The V call is TRBV2, the J call TRBJ1-1, with 8 bases that match TRBD1. Germline values: CDR1 SNHLY, CDR2 FYNNEI. The CDR3 spans 15 residues. V gave up 5 bases and J gave up 3 bases; unmatched junction bases: 8. The CDR3 coding sequence is TGTGCCAGCAGTCCCTGGGACAGGAGCCACACTGAAGCTTTCTTT. Amino acids: CASSPWDRSHTEAFF.

This chain joins TRBV2 and TRBJ1-2; D may be TRBD1 (5 bases). The CDR3 covers 15 residues. Germline V gives CDR1 SNHLY, CDR2 FYNNEI. The germline V and J ends were trimmed by 2 bases and 7 bases, with 17 bases remaining between them. The CDR3 protein is CASSELQATRGGYTF. The CDR3 DNA sequence: TGTGCCAGCAGTGAATTACAGGCCACGCGGGGTGGCTACACCTTC.

The chain joins TRBV27 to TRBJ2-1, with D possibly matching TRBD2 (5 bases). Germline CDR1 reads MNHEY; CDR2 reads SMNVEV (reference sequence). The ends were cut back, 6 bases at V and 6 bases at J, with 18 bases in the middle. The CDR3 is 15 residues long. The CDR3, as DNA: TGTGCCAGCAGGTCGGTGGGGAGTGGATTCAATGAGCAGTTCTTC. Translation gives CASRSVGSGFNEQFF.

The chain employs TRBV9 and TRBJ2-2; a weak D match, TRBD2 (6 bases). Trimming took 1 base from V and 5 from J, leaving 9 bases between them. The length of the CDR3 is 14 residues. In germline, CDR1 is SGDLS, CDR2 YYNGEE. The CDR3 nucleotides read TGTGCCAGCAGCGTAAGGGGAGGAACCGGGGAGCTGTTTTTT. It yields the protein CASSVRGGTGELFF.

This chain links TRBV9 with TRBJ2-5; maybe TRBD2 (6 bases). This CDR3 has 16 amino acids. Germline CDR1 reads SGDLS; CDR2 reads YYNGEE. Trimming cost V 1 base and J 5 bases, with 18 bases left between them. For the CDR3, the DNA is TGTGCCAGCAGCGTATCGGGGGTCCCCGCCCTTGAGACCCAGTACTTC. Translating gives CASSVSGVPALETQYF.

In this sample, this clone turned up once. A much larger clone is a single base away; this may be a read error. This sequence joins TRBV11-3 and TRBJ2-5; tentatively, D is TRBD2 (5 bases). The J call is doubtful: the DNA matches TRBJ2-7 better. Germline loops: CDR1 SGHNT, CDR2 YENEEA. CDR3 length: 12 amino acids. CDR3 DNA: TGTGCCAGCAGCTTAGGCGAGGGCGAGCAGTACTTC. Protein: CASSLGEGEQYF.

The CDR3 region has the DNA TGTGCCAGCTCCTCCGGGGCAACTAATGAAAAACTGTTTTTT. It yields the protein CASSSGATNEKLFF. The V call is TRBV9, the J call TRBJ1-4; D is ambiguous. The CDR3 length is 14 residues. V lost 7 bases and J lost 0, with 10 bases in between. Germline V gene data show CDR1 as SGDLS and CDR2 as YYNGEE.

The chain has TRBV5-3 and TRBJ2-6; D is possibly TRBD2 (6 bases). TRBV5-3 is an ORF for which the function is uncertain. The V gene lost 3 bases and the J gene lost 0 bases, with 10 bases spanning the gap. The CDR3 loop spans 16 amino acids. The CDR3 DNA follows: TGTGCCAGAAGCTCGGAGGGTGGCTCTGGGGCCAACGTCCTGACTTTC. Translating it yields CARSSEGGSGANVLTF.

This rearrangement joins TRBV6-6 to TRBJ2-1, with 8 bases fitting TRBD1. This CDR3 has 15 amino acids. V shed 5 bases, J shed 4 bases, and the junction held 7 bases outside the gene matches. Germline V gene data show CDR1 as MNHNY and CDR2 as SVGAGI (reference sequence). CDR3: CASSTRDRLYNEQFF. In DNA, the CDR3 is TGTGCCAGCAGTACGAGGGACAGGCTATACAATGAGCAGTTCTTC.

In this sample, this clone turned up a few times. The gene calls are TRBV4-3 and TRBJ1-5; perhaps TRBD1 as D (5 bases). This CDR3 spans 17 amino acids. Germline lookup yields CDR1 LGHNA and CDR2 YSLEER. V was pared by 0 bases and J by 0 bases, with 12 bases between. DNA of the CDR3: TGCGCCAGCAGCCAAGATCTGAGCAGGGTTAGCAATCAGCCCCAGCATTTT. It yields the protein CASSQDLSRVSNQPQHF.

The chain carries TRBV28 and TRBJ1-4; TRBD1 agrees at 7 bases. Trimming removed 7 bases from V and 5 bases from J; junction bases left unmatched: 10. The V gene's germline CDR1 is MDHEN and CDR2 SYDVKM. The CDR3 sequence is 15 residues long. The CDR3 coding sequence is TGTGCCAGCACCTTCGCCGGGACAGCAAATGAAAAACTGTTTTTT. It encodes CASTFAGTANEKLFF.

The V and J genes are TRBV27 and TRBJ2-7, with 8 nucleotides matching TRBD1. The CDR3 contains 14 residues. Trimming at V came to 6 bases and at J to 6 bases, leaving 10 bases not matched to a gene. Germline V gene lookup returns CDR1 MNHEY and CDR2 SMNVEV (reference sequence). As DNA, the CDR3 is TGTGCCAGCAGGCGAAGTGGACAGGGCCCCGAGCAGTACTTC. It codes for CASRRSGQGPEQYF.

The CDR3: CASNRGLAGGPGSSYEQFF. In DNA form, the CDR3 reads TGCGCCAGCAACCGAGGACTAGCGGGGGGGCCGGGGTCTTCGTATGAGCAGTTCTTC. V is TRBV5-1 and J is TRBJ2-1; 15 nucleotides match TRBD2. The CDR3 has 19 residues. V shed 6 bases and J 8 bases; nucleotides not matched to a gene: 18. The germline gives CDR1 SGHRS, CDR2 YFSETQ. Drawing the rest from reference TRBV5-1 and TRBJ2-1, the complete variable domain is KAGVTQTPRYLIKTRGQQVTLSCSPISGHRSVSWYQQTPGQGLQFLFEYFSETQRNKGNFPGRFSGRQFSNSRSEMNVSTLELGDSALYLCASNRGLAGGPGSSYEQFFGPGTRLTVL.